This TCR beta chain was profiled in a study of spatial heterogeneity in lung cancer. As for the study in general: Donation came from some 72 patients with untreated early-stage non-small cell lung cancer.

Documented time point: blood at routine non-recurrence follow-up after resection. Unsorted samples of tumor, nontumor lung or frozen PBMC had their whole RNA sequenced. This clonotype was counted once. Germline lookup yields CDR1 SEHNR and CDR2 FQNEAQ (reference sequence). This CDR3 has 13 residues. V lost 6 bases, J lost 3 bases, and 12 bases lay in between. MiXCR, run by TCRdb on the 5' RACE reads, gives a single entry per CDR3 protein. The data show roughly 120,000 distinct CDR3 sequences, 10% to 15% seen once. Source: PBMCs, taken at follow-up. This TCR was sampled from a male donor with early-stage non-small cell lung cancer. The rearrangement uses TRBV7-9 and TRBJ2-7, with D possibly called TRBD1 or TRBD2 (5 bases each). The CDR3 sequence is CASRGRANYEQYF. The CDR3, as DNA: TGTGCCAGCAGGGGACGGGCGAACTACGAGCAGTACTTC.